Below, one TCR beta chain is given with its context. Its antigen is currently unknown. Trimming removed 1 base from V and 5 bases from J; junction bases left unmatched: 4. The germline CDR1 and CDR2 sequences are KGHSH and LQKENI. The CDR3 is 14 amino acids. The sample belongs to a study of response to subunit inactivated influenza vaccine. Whole-study findings and limits: The authors offered the suggestion that each seasonal influenza vaccination recruits few new T cells.

TCRdb used MiXCR to reprocess the RT-PCR reads, holding one entry per CDR3 protein. Here the sample spans around 580,000 distinct CDR3 sequences, about 15% being singletons. The sample was PBMCs from blood, taken roughly 12 days after vaccination. The rearrangement uses TRBV18 and TRBJ2-5; 7 bases agree with TRBD1. The clonotype comes from a man aged 50-60 years who received an inactivated influenza vaccine. The CDR3 region has the DNA TGTGCCAGCTCACCACGGTCGACAGGGGAGACCCAGTACTTC. Protein: CASSPRSTGETQYF.